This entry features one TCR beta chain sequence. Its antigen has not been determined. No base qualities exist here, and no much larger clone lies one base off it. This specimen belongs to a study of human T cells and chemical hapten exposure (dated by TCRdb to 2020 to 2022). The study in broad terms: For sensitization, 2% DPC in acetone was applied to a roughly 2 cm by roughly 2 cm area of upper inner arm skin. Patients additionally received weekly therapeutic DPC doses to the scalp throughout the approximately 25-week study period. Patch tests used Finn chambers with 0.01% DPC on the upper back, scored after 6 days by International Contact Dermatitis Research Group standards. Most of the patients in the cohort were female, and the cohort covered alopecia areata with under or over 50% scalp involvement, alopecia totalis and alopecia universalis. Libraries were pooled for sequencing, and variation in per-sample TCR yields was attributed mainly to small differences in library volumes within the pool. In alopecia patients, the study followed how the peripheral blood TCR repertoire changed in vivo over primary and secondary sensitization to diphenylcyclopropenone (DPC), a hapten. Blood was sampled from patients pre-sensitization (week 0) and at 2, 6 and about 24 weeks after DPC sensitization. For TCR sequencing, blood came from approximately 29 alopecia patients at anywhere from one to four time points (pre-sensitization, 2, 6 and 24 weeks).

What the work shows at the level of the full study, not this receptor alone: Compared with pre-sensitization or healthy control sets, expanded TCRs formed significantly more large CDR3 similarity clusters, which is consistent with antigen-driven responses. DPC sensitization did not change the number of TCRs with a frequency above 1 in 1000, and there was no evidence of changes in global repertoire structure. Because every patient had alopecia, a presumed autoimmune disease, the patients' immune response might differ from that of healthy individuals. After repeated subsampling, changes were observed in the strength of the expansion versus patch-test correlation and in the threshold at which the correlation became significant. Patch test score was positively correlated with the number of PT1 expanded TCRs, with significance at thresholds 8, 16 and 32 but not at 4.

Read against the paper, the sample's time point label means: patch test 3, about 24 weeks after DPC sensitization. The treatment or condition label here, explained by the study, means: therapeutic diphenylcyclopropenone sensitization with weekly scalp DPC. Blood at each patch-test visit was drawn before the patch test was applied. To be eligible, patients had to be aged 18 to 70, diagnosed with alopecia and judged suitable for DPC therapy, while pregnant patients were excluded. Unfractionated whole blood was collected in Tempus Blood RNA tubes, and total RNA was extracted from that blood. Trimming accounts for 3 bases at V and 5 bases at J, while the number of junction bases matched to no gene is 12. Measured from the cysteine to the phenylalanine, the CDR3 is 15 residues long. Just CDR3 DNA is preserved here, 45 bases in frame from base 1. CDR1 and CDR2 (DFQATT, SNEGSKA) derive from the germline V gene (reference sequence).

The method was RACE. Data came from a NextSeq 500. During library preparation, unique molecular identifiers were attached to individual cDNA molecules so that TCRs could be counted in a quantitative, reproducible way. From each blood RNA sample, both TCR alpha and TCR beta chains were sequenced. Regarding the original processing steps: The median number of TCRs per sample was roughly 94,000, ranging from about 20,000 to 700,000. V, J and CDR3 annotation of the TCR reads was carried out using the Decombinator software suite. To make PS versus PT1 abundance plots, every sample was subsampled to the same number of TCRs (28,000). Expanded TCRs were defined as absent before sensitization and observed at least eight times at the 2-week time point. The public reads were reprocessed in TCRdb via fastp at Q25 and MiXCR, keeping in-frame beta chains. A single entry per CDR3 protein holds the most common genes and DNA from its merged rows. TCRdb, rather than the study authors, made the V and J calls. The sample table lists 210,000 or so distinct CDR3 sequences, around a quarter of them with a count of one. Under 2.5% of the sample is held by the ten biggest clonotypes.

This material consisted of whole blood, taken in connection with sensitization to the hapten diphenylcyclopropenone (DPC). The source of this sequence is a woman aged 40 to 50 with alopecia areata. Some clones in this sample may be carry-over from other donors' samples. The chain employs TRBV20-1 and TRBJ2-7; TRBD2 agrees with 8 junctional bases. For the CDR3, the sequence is CSARGSAGGGDEQYF. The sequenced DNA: TGCAGTGCTAGGGGTTCTGCGGGAGGAGGGGACGAGCAGTACTTC.